The 26 T cell receptor beta chains reported below all come from one sample, sequenced in a study of shared clonotypes between healthy human individuals. Repertoires were generated with immunoSEQ multiplex PCR, while TCRdb's copy carries only in-frame clones and drops some. There are millions of clones in the sample; about 92% occur only once, and 0.11% to 0.15% lies in the top ten. The sequenced sample was naive CD4+ T cells sorted from blood. The subset here: CD45RA+ positively selected. Receptor source: a man aged 18 to 35 in good health.

The chain combines TRBV10-3 with TRBJ2-7, with 8 bases matching TRBD1. The CDR3 covers 15 residues. Per the germline V gene, CDR1 is ENHRY and CDR2 is SYGVKD. With 3 bases clipped from V and 4 bases from J, the junction kept 8 bases outside the gene matches. The CDR3 loop reads CAISDSRTGSYEQYF. CDR3 bases: TGTGCCATCAGTGATTCTAGGACAGGGAGTTACGAGCAGTACTTC.

This chain links TRBV30 with TRBJ1-5; the D gene is possibly TRBD1 (6 bases). V was trimmed by 3 bases and J by 7 bases, leaving 13 bases between them. From germline, CDR1 is GTSNPN and CDR2 SVGIG (reference sequence). The CDR3 spans 13 residues. CDR3 coding DNA: TGTGCCTGGAGCACGGGGGCAGGGCAGCCCCAGCATTTT. Encoded protein: CAWSTGAGQPQHF.

The chain recombines TRBV4-1 with TRBJ2-2, with TRBD1 as a possible D gene (5 bases). This CDR3 is 15 amino acids long. Trimming took off 0 bases at V and 6 bases at J, with 11 bases between the two ends. The germline V gene has CDR1 MGHRA and CDR2 YSYEKL. CDR3 DNA sequence: TGCGCCAGCAGCCAAGAAGGGGTCCCCGCCGGGGAGCTGTTTTTT. This encodes CASSQEGVPAGELFF.

J is TRBJ1-6 and V is TRBV19; D is ambiguous. The length of the CDR3 is 12 residues. Germline CDR1 is LNHDA and CDR2 is SQIVND (reference sequence). Trimming shortened V by 4 bases and J by 11 bases, and 9 bases separated the two germline ends. The DNA of the CDR3 is TGTGCCAGTAGTACCGCAGGACCACCCCTCCACTTT. Its translation is CASSTAGPPLHF.

The chain is built from TRBV6-5 and TRBJ2-1; the match to TRBD2 covers 8 bases. V lost 7 bases to trimming and J lost 4 bases; unmatched junction nucleotides: 9. Looked up from germline, CDR1 is MNHEY and CDR2 is SVGAGI. The CDR3 runs 15 residues. CDR3 nucleotides: TGTGCCAGCACCCCCTCGGGAGGGGGATACAATGAGCAGTTCTTC. Its protein product is CASTPSGGGYNEQFF.

The chain uses TRBV15 and TRBJ2-7; a weak D match, TRBD1 (6 bases). Per the germline V gene, CDR1 is LNHNV and CDR2 is YYDKDF (reference sequence). There are 14 residues in the CDR3. Between the trimmed V and J ends, which lost 1 base and 2 bases, there was a span of 9 bases. CDR3 coding DNA: TGTGCCACCAGCAGAGGGACAGAGCCCTACGAGCAGTACTTC. It encodes CATSRGTEPYEQYF.

This chain links TRBV7-6 with TRBJ2-7; D is unclear. CDR3 length: 15 amino acids. In germline, CDR1 is SGHVS, CDR2 FNYEAQ. V was trimmed by 1 base and J by 0 bases, leaving 10 bases between them. The CDR3 sequence is CASSLVTDASYEQYF. CDR3 nucleotide sequence: TGTGCCAGCAGCTTAGTGACGGACGCCTCCTACGAGCAGTACTTC.

The chain is built from TRBV18 and TRBJ1-4; D not certain. Germline V gene lookup returns CDR1 KGHSH and CDR2 LQKENI. The CDR3 has 13 residues. The V end was cut by 7 bases, the J end by 8 bases, with 14 bases between. The CDR3 bases are TGTGCCAGCTTCGGACTTACGGGGGAAAAACTGTTTTTT. Translating gives CASFGLTGEKLFF.

The chain has TRBV10-1 and TRBJ2-7; 9 bases line up with TRBD1. CDR1 is WNHNN, CDR2 SYGVQD, per germline (reference sequence). This CDR3 comprises 12 residues. V shed 4 bases, J shed 6 bases, and the junction held 1 base outside the gene matches. DNA of the CDR3: TGCGCCAGCAGTGGGGACAGGGCCGAGCAGTACTTC. Translating it yields CASSGDRAEQYF.

The chain has TRBV13 and TRBJ1-2; TRBD1 matches 7 bases. Trimming cost V 5 bases and J 8 bases; bases outside gene matches: 8. The CDR3 has 13 residues. Per germline, CDR1 PRHDT and CDR2 FYEKMQ (reference sequence). CDR3 sequence reads: CASSKGTVLGYTF. The CDR3 DNA sequence: TGTGCCAGCAGCAAAGGGACAGTGTTAGGCTACACCTTC.

CDR3: CAWRMLGQGGGYTF. CDR3 DNA sequence: TGTGCCTGGAGGATGCTGGGACAGGGTGGTGGCTACACCTTC. The chain employs TRBV30 and TRBJ1-2; 9 bases fit TRBD1. The germline CDR1 and CDR2 sequences are GTSNPN and SVGIG (reference sequence). The ends lost 3 bases at V and 7 bases at J; junction bases unmatched: 9. This CDR3 is built from 14 residues.

This clone has a handful of counts. V usage is TRBV6-5 and J usage is TRBJ1-1; possible D gene TRBD1, 6 bases. The V gene's germline CDR1 is MNHEY and CDR2 SVGAGI. This CDR3 is built from 15 residues. V was shortened by 2 bases and J by 1 base, with 11 bases between the two germline ends. The CDR3 nucleotides read TGTGCCAGCAGTTACGAAGCGGGGGCGAACACTGAAGCTTTCTTT. Its protein product is CASSYEAGANTEAFF.

The rearrangement uses TRBV9 and TRBJ1-2; 7 bases agree with TRBD1. Germline lookup yields CDR1 SGDLS and CDR2 YYNGEE. The CDR3 extends over 14 amino acids. The V segment lost 3 bases and the J segment 6 bases; nucleotides outside the gene matches: 8. CDR3 sequence (DNA): TGTGCCAGCAGCGGACCCACAGGGGAAGATGGCTACACCTTC. Its protein is CASSGPTGEDGYTF.

The J gene is TRBJ2-7, the V gene TRBV10-3; D is perhaps TRBD2 (5 bases). Germline V gene lookup returns CDR1 ENHRY and CDR2 SYGVKD. V gave up 7 bases and J gave up 2 bases, with 12 bases separating them. The CDR3 runs to 13 residues. CDR3 DNA sequence: TGTGCCATCACTCGGGGATCGCCCTACGAGCAGTACTTC. This codes for CAITRGSPYEQYF.

This clone has just one count. The CDR3 DNA follows: TGCGCCAGCAGCCAAGAAGTAGGACTAGCGGGAGGAGAGCAGTACTTC. Amino acid sequence: CASSQEVGLAGGEQYF. The V gene is TRBV4-3, the J gene TRBJ2-7; 14 nucleotides align to TRBD2. Looked up from germline, CDR1 is LGHNA and CDR2 is YSLEER. J gave up 7 bases and V 0 bases, and 5 bases lay outside the gene matches. This CDR3 region has 16 residues.

Note on this clone: The sample holds other DNA sequences that translate to the same CDR3. The rearrangement joins TRBV10-3 to TRBJ1-5; tentative D call: TRBD1 (6 bases). Trimming took off 6 bases at V and 4 bases at J, with 10 bases between the two ends. Looked up from germline, CDR1 is ENHRY and CDR2 is SYGVKD. CDR3 length equals 13 residues. The CDR3 sequence: CAISQQGNQPQHF. The DNA of the CDR3 is TGTGCCATCAGCCAACAGGGAAATCAGCCCCAGCATTTT.

This chain connects TRBV7-9 to TRBJ1-5; D is unclear. The V gene's germline CDR1 is SEHNR and CDR2 FQNEAQ (reference sequence). V lost 4 bases, J lost 0 bases, and 7 bases lay in between. The length of the CDR3 is 14 residues. The CDR3: CASSSGRSNQPQHF. The CDR3 DNA sequence: TGTGCCAGCAGCTCGGGTCGTAGCAATCAGCCCCAGCATTTT.

This clone was counted a single time. The rearrangement uses TRBV27 and TRBJ1-5; 9 nucleotides line up with TRBD1. This CDR3 spans 16 amino acids. V lost 7 bases to trimming and J lost 7 bases; unmatched junction nucleotides: 14. CDR1 is MNHEY and CDR2 is SMNVEV in the germline V gene (reference sequence). CDR3 residues: CASTPQGASTAQPQHF. The CDR3 DNA follows: TGTGCCAGCACCCCACAGGGGGCCTCTACCGCACAGCCCCAGCATTTT.

This chain joins TRBV4-2 and TRBJ2-2, with D tentatively TRBD2 (7 bases). Trimming took off 1 base at V and 0 bases at J, with 9 bases between the two ends. CDR3 length: 16 amino acids. Looked up from germline, CDR1 is LGHNA and CDR2 is YNFKEQ. CDR3 region: CASSQAGGANTGELFF. The CDR3 coding sequence is TGTGCCAGCAGCCAAGCGGGGGGCGCGAACACCGGGGAGCTGTTTTTT.

The chain joins TRBV27 to TRBJ2-7, with 8 nucleotides matching TRBD1. This CDR3 comprises 14 residues. Germline trimming cut 10 bases from V and 7 bases from J; bases unmatched to any gene: 15. Germline loops: CDR1 MNHEY, CDR2 SMNVEV (reference sequence). CDR3 nucleotides: TGTGCCACCGCAACCGGGACAGGCCTCGGAGAGCAGTACTTC. This encodes CATATGTGLGEQYF.

The chain is built from TRBV5-1 and TRBJ2-5; D unclear. V shed 6 bases and J shed 5 bases, with 20 bases lying between them. The CDR3 is 15 amino acids. Germline lookup yields CDR1 SGHRS and CDR2 YFSETQ. This CDR3 is CASTTEPGLGETQYF. Here the CDR3 DNA reads TGCGCCAGCACCACTGAGCCGGGTTTGGGGGAGACCCAGTACTTC. The complete variable domain, with remaining parts taken from reference TRBV5-1 and TRBJ2-5, reads KAGVTQTPRYLIKTRGQQVTLSCSPISGHRSVSWYQQTPGQGLQFLFEYFSETQRNKGNFPGRFSGRQFSNSRSEMNVSTLELGDSALYLCASTTEPGLGETQYFGPGTRLLVL.

V usage is TRBV9 and J usage is TRBJ2-2, with TRBD2 identical over 11 bases. J lost 4 bases, V lost 4 bases, and 0 bases had no gene match. This CDR3 comprises 14 residues. Germline V gives CDR1 SGDLS, CDR2 YYNGEE. The CDR3 DNA sequence: TGTGCCAGCAGCACTAGCGGGGGCACCGGGGAGCTGTTTTTT. This encodes CASSTSGGTGELFF.

The V call is TRBV7-3, the J call TRBJ1-1; D is uncertain. Trimming removed 2 bases from V and 5 bases from J, with 9 bases in between. CDR1 is SGHTA, CDR2 FQGTGA, per germline. This CDR3 contains 13 residues. The CDR3 loop reads CASSLEVFTEAFF. The CDR3, as DNA: TGTGCCAGCAGCTTAGAGGTTTTTACTGAAGCTTTCTTT.

The table lists this clone with a count of one. The rearrangement uses TRBV19 and TRBJ1-4, with D possibly being TRBD1 (6 bases). CDR3 length: 15 residues. With 6 bases removed from V and 0 bases from J, the gap between germline ends came to 11 bases. Germline CDR1 reads LNHDA; CDR2 reads SQIVND (reference sequence). The CDR3, as DNA: TGTGCCAGTAGAAGGGGGGAGGCAACTAATGAAAAACTGTTTTTT. Its translation: CASRRGEATNEKLFF.

Of note for this clone: The same CDR3 is also encoded by other DNA sequences in this sample. This rearrangement joins TRBV30 to TRBJ1-1; D is undetermined. The CDR3 loop spans 12 amino acids. V lost 0 bases to trimming and J lost 1 base, with 3 bases between them. Per germline, CDR1 GTSNPN and CDR2 SVGIG (reference sequence). The CDR3 reads CAWSVGNTEAFF. The CDR3 nucleotides are TGTGCCTGGAGTGTCGGGAACACTGAAGCTTTCTTT.

The rearrangement links TRBV5-1 to TRBJ2-7, with D tentatively TRBD2 (5 bases). Between the trimmed V and J ends, which lost 0 bases and 7 bases, there was a span of 17 bases. The CDR3 runs to 15 residues. CDR1 is SGHRS, CDR2 YFSETQ, per germline. CDR3 nucleotide sequence: TGCGCCAGCAGCTTGGGCACCTCTACCAGAGGGGAGCAGTACTTC. It is translated as CASSLGTSTRGEQYF.